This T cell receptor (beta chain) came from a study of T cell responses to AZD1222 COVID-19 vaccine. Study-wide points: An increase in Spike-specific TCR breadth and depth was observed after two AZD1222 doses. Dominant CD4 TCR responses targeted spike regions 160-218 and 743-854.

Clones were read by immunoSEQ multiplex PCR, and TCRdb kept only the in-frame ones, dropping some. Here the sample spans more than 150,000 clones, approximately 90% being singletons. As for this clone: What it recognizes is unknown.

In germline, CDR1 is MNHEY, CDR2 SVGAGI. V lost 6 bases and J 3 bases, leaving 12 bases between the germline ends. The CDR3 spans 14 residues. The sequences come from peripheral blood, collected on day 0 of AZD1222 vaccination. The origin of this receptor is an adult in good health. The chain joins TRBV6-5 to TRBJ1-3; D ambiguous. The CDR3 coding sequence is TGTGCCAGCAGGGCGAGGCAGGATGGAAACACCATATATTTT. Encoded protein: CASRARQDGNTIYF.